These 27 T cell receptor beta chains were sequenced from one sample in a study of beta chain features in type 1 diabetes. These receptors' targets are unknown. Sequencing targeted expressed TCRB transcripts, as all isolated RNA had been reverse transcribed. Some clones are missing from TCRdb's copy, which holds only in-frame ones; the method was immunoSEQ multiplex PCR. The sample lists about 190,000 clones; roughly 8% were seen once. Findings of the study overall: Type 1 diabetes patients had moderately but significantly shorter TCRB CDR3s in all four CD4+ subsets.

The sequencing input was central memory CD4+ T cells from blood. The origin of the receptors is a man between 18 and 35 years old with type 1 diabetes.

The chain uses TRBV5-4 and TRBJ2-2, with D maybe TRBD2 (6 bases). Trimming pared 3 bases from V and 2 bases from J, leaving 14 bases between. Germline V gene lookup returns CDR1 SGHNT and CDR2 YYREEE (reference sequence). The CDR3 length is 16 residues. CDR3 region: CASSWGGGINTGELFF. The DNA for the CDR3 is TGTGCCAGCAGCTGGGGTGGGGGGATTAACACCGGGGAGCTGTTTTTT.

This clone was picked up a small number of times. This chain joins TRBV7-2 and TRBJ2-3; 8 bases match TRBD2. This CDR3 contains 16 residues. Losses at the gene ends were 0 bases for V and 5 bases for J; bases not matched to a gene: 7. In germline, CDR1 is SGHTA, CDR2 FQGNSA. The CDR3 DNA follows: TGTGCCAGCAGCTTAGCCCGGCTAGCGGGTGGAGATACGCAGTATTTT. This translates into CASSLARLAGGDTQYF.

CDR3 loop: CASSPGPVNTEAFF. CDR3 bases: TGTGCCAGCTCACCTGGTCCGGTGAACACTGAAGCTTTCTTT. The rearrangement uses TRBV18 and TRBJ1-1; D gene uncertain. Deletions cut 3 bases from V and 0 bases from J, with 8 bases between. CDR3 size: 14 residues. Germline CDR1 KGHSH, CDR2 LQKENI.

In its sample, this clone was seen a few times. The genes are TRBV23-1 and TRBJ1-1, with D perhaps matching TRBD1 (5 bases). TRBV23-1 is reported as an ORF; its role is uncertain. The CDR3 loop spans 15 amino acids. Trimming removed 8 bases from V and 1 base from J, with 17 bases in between. The DNA of the CDR3 is TGCGCCAGCGTACAAGGGGATCGTAAGAACACTGAAGCTTTCTTT. Translating gives CASVQGDRKNTEAFF.

This clone was counted at least ten times. DNA for the CDR3: TGTGCCAGCAGTTTAAGCGAACTGCTAGCGGGAACCAATGAGCAGTTCTTC. Its protein is CASSLSELLAGTNEQFF. The chain is built from TRBV28 and TRBJ2-1, with TRBD2 matching over 9 bases. CDR1 and CDR2 from the germline V gene are MDHEN and SYDVKM. This CDR3 is built from 17 residues. Germline trimming cut 2 bases from V and 6 bases from J; bases unmatched to any gene: 11.

This clone was seen more than once but under ten times. This chain connects TRBV19 to TRBJ1-1; perhaps TRBD1 as D (5 bases). V shed 6 bases and J shed 0 bases, with 17 bases lying between them. The CDR3 is 16 amino acids. The germline V gene encodes CDR1 LNHDA and CDR2 SQIVND (reference sequence). CDR3 coding DNA: TGTGCCAGTAGCATCCCCTGGCGGGGCATGAACACTGAAGCTTTCTTT. Translated, it gives CASSIPWRGMNTEAFF.

The chain couples TRBV25-1 to TRBJ2-7, with 14 bases matching TRBD2. J lost 7 bases, V lost 6 bases, and 8 bases had no gene match. The CDR3 runs to 15 residues. From germline, CDR1 is MGHDK and CDR2 SYGVNS. CDR3: CASSLLGTSGGEQYF. In DNA, the CDR3 is TGTGCCAGCAGCCTCCTAGGGACTAGCGGGGGTGAGCAGTACTTC.

V is TRBV10-3 and J is TRBJ1-2; 9 nucleotides line up with TRBD1. The germline CDR1 and CDR2 sequences are ENHRY and SYGVKD. Trimming took 3 bases from V and 5 from J; bases not matched to a gene: 4. This CDR3 is 14 amino acids long. The DNA of the CDR3 is TGTGCCATCAGTGACGGGGACAGGGTATATGGCTACACCTTC. This sequence encodes CAISDGDRVYGYTF.

V gene TRBV5-4 combines with J gene TRBJ2-5; TRBD2 might be the D (5 bases). The CDR3 length is 13 residues. The V end lost 2 bases, the J end lost 3 bases, and 8 bases lay between the germline ends. CDR1 is SGHNT, CDR2 YYREEE, per germline (reference sequence). CDR3 DNA sequence: TGTGCCAGCAGCTTTCGAGCGGAAGAGACCCAGTACTTC. Translated, it gives CASSFRAEETQYF.

The rearrangement uses TRBV27 and TRBJ2-3; D is perhaps TRBD2 (6 bases). The V gene lost 1 base and the J gene lost 9 bases, with 8 bases spanning the gap. Germline CDR1 and CDR2: MNHEY and SMNVEV (reference sequence). There are 12 residues in the CDR3. The CDR3 loop is CASSLYAGTQYF. The DNA of the CDR3 is TGTGCCAGCAGTTTATATGCGGGGACGCAGTATTTT.

This clone was detected a few times. The chain uses TRBV30 and TRBJ2-4, with 11 bases lining up with TRBD2. Germline CDR1 is GTSNPN and CDR2 is SVGIG (reference sequence). The CDR3 runs to 16 residues. J gave up 6 bases and V 2 bases, and 9 bases lay outside the gene matches. CDR3 region: CAWSRRPSGGINIQYF. In DNA, the CDR3 is TGTGCCTGGAGTCGGAGACCTAGCGGGGGGATAAACATTCAGTACTTC.

The chain uses TRBV9 and TRBJ2-7, with 11 bases identical to TRBD2. V trimming: 4 bases; J trimming: 3 bases; junction bases outside the gene matches: 6. CDR3 size: 15 residues. Germline CDR1 SGDLS, CDR2 YYNGEE. The CDR3 is CASSPRLAGHYEQYF. As DNA, the CDR3 is TGTGCCAGCAGCCCGCGACTAGCGGGACACTACGAGCAGTACTTC.

The chain recombines TRBV25-1 with TRBJ1-4, with 9 bases fitting TRBD1. The CDR3 runs 13 residues. With V trimmed by 8 bases and J by 5 bases, 3 bases remained unmatched. CDR1 is MGHDK, CDR2 SYGVNS, per germline. The CDR3 loop reads CASRTGENEKLFF. The CDR3 DNA reads as TGTGCCAGCCGGACAGGGGAAAATGAAAAACTGTTTTTT.

J is TRBJ1-4 and V is TRBV5-4; possible D gene TRBD1, 5 bases. This CDR3 is 15 amino acids long. The V end lost 4 bases, the J end lost 7 bases, and 17 bases lay between the germline ends. Germline V lookup: CDR1 SGHNT, CDR2 YYREEE (reference sequence). Here the CDR3 DNA reads TGTGCCAGCAGCCCTTCGGTAGGGGAAAGTGAAAAACTGTTTTTT. Translating it yields CASSPSVGESEKLFF.

This clone appeared a few times. CDR3 in DNA: TGTGCCAGCAGTTCCCACCGACTAGCGGGTGGTCGGGATACGCAGTATTTT. It encodes CASSSHRLAGGRDTQYF. V and J are TRBV27 and TRBJ2-3; 10 bases agree with TRBD2. CDR1 is MNHEY and CDR2 is SMNVEV in the germline V gene (reference sequence). After removal of 4 bases from V and 6 bases from J, the junction contained 13 bases not matched to a gene. The CDR3 is made up of 17 amino acids.

This clone was found once. The chain joins TRBV6-1 to TRBJ2-7; 8 bases are shared with TRBD2. This CDR3 has 15 residues. Per germline, CDR1 MNHNS and CDR2 SASEGT. J was trimmed by 2 bases and V by 1 base; bases with no gene match: 4. CDR3 sequence: CASSEGSGRPYEQYF. The CDR3 region has the DNA TGTGCCAGCAGTGAAGGAAGCGGGAGACCCTACGAGCAGTACTTC.

The V call is TRBV13, the J call TRBJ1-5; no definite D call. Germline assignment: CDR1 PRHDT and CDR2 FYEKMQ (reference sequence). The CDR3 loop spans 13 amino acids. V shed 5 bases and J shed 9 bases, with 14 bases lying between them. The CDR3 region has the DNA TGTGCCAGCAGCCGCACTACTGTTGGGCCCCAGCATTTT. Translation: CASSRTTVGPQHF.

This clone was seen only a few times. The rearrangement links TRBV5-4 to TRBJ2-1, with 7 bases aligning to TRBD1. The J segment lost 4 bases and the V segment lost 0 bases, leaving 4 bases of the junction unmatched. There are 15 residues in the CDR3. Looked up from germline, CDR1 is SGHNT and CDR2 is YYREEE (reference sequence). The CDR3 DNA follows: TGTGCCAGCAGCTTGGGGACAGGACTTTACAATGAGCAGTTCTTC. Translated, it gives CASSLGTGLYNEQFF.

In its sample, this clone was seen a few times. The chain has TRBV5-4 and TRBJ2-5, with TRBD1 identical over 7 bases. The CDR3 length is 15 residues. Germline loops: CDR1 SGHNT, CDR2 YYREEE (reference sequence). The V gene end was trimmed by 4 bases and the J gene end by 4 bases; junction bases not matched to a gene: 10. The CDR3 nucleotides are TGTGCCAGCAGCGCCCTACAGGGGAGTCTAGAGACCCAGTACTTC. Amino acid sequence: CASSALQGSLETQYF. The variable domain in full, with the rest retrieved from reference TRBV5-4 and TRBJ2-5, is ETGVTQSPTHLIKTRGQQVTLRCSSQSGHNTVSWYQQALGQGPQFIFQYYREEENGRGNFPPRFSGLQFPNYSSELNVNALELDDSALYLCASSALQGSLETQYFGPGTRLLVL.

This clone has a handful of counts. The chain is built from TRBV2 and TRBJ1-2; 11 positions agree with TRBD1. V lost 0 bases to trimming and J lost 4 bases; unmatched junction nucleotides: 4. CDR3 length equals 16 residues. The germline CDR1 and CDR2 sequences are SNHLY and FYNNEI. The CDR3 loop is CASSEASGTGGYGYTF. CDR3 nucleotide sequence: TGTGCCAGCAGTGAAGCTTCCGGGACAGGGGGCTATGGCTACACCTTC.

This sequence joins TRBV5-5 and TRBJ2-7; 9 bases align to TRBD1. V lost 4 bases and J lost 4; bases outside the gene matches: 6. The length of the CDR3 is 14 residues. Germline-derived CDR1 and CDR2 are SGHKS and YYEKEE (reference sequence). The CDR3 is CASSAGTGNYEQYF. CDR3 nucleotide sequence: TGTGCCAGCAGCGCCGGGACAGGGAATTACGAGCAGTACTTC. The full variable domain, with the rest looked up from reference TRBV5-5 and TRBJ2-7, is DAGVTQSPTHLIKTRGQQVTLRCSPISGHKSVSWYQQVLGQGPQFIFQYYEKEERGRGNFPDRFSARQFPNYSSELNVNALLLGDSALYLCASSAGTGNYEQYFGPGTRLTVT.

This clone was counted a few times. V is TRBV2 and J is TRBJ2-7; 11 nucleotides line up with TRBD1. Germline V gives CDR1 SNHLY, CDR2 FYNNEI. The length of the CDR3 is 16 residues. The ends lost 8 bases at V and 7 bases at J; junction bases unmatched: 16. CDR3: CASRAAPGQGVGEQYF. The CDR3 DNA follows: TGTGCCAGCCGAGCCGCTCCGGGACAGGGGGTGGGTGAGCAGTACTTC.

The J gene is TRBJ2-2, the V gene TRBV2; 10 bases fit TRBD2. V was clipped by 1 base and J by 7 bases; unmatched bases: 3. The germline gives CDR1 SNHLY, CDR2 FYNNEI. The CDR3 runs 15 residues. This CDR3 is CASSEEGLAIGELFF. The DNA of the CDR3 is TGTGCCAGCAGTGAAGAGGGACTAGCGATCGGGGAGCTGTTTTTT.

This sequence joins TRBV27 and TRBJ2-3, with a possible D match to TRBD2 (5 bases). The CDR3 has 14 residues. The germline CDR1 and CDR2 sequences are MNHEY and SMNVEV (reference sequence). V was trimmed by 10 bases and J by 0 bases, leaving 14 bases between them. CDR3 loop: CATRRAISTDTQYF. The CDR3 coding sequence is TGTGCCACCCGGCGGGCTATTAGCACAGATACGCAGTATTTT.

DNA of the CDR3: TGTGCCAGCAGCTCCTTAGGACAGGTCACAGATACGCAGTATTTT. This translates into CASSSLGQVTDTQYF. J is TRBJ2-3 and V is TRBV5-6; 7 bases align to TRBD1. Germline CDR1 and CDR2: SGHDT and YYEEEE. V lost 3 bases to trimming and J lost 2 bases; unmatched junction nucleotides: 6. There are 15 residues in the CDR3.

The CDR3 sequence is CASTEANLNTEAFF. As DNA, the CDR3 is TGTGCCAGTACTGAAGCCAACCTGAACACTGAAGCTTTCTTT. This chain links TRBV19 with TRBJ1-1, with D hard to call. The CDR3 sequence is 14 residues long. V was clipped by 7 bases and J by 0 bases, with 12 bases between them. CDR1 is LNHDA, CDR2 SQIVND, per germline (reference sequence).

V and J are TRBV7-9 and TRBJ1-2, with D uncertain. This CDR3 region has 12 residues. The germline V and J ends were trimmed by 7 bases and 4 bases, with 10 bases remaining between them. Germline loops: CDR1 SEHNR, CDR2 FQNEAQ (reference sequence). The CDR3 DNA is TGTGCCAGCACGGAACAGTCCTATGGCTACACCTTC. Translation: CASTEQSYGYTF.